This T cell receptor beta chain came from a study of identical twins. Findings of the study overall: Invariant MAIT and iNKT cells may have partly biased zero-insertion analyses.

Concerning this clonotype: Its antigen is unidentified. A clone one base away is much larger, so this may be a read error.

TCRdb reanalysed the 5' RACE reads using MiXCR and keeps one entry per CDR3 protein. The table has hundreds of thousands of distinct CDR3 sequences, 6% to 9% seen once. The germline CDR1 and CDR2 sequences are SGHVS and FNYEAQ. The CDR3 has 15 amino acids. These data also formed part of another study, on yellow fever vaccine responses in identical twins.

The TCR sequence derives from a woman between 18 and 29 years old in good health. Sequenced material: memory (CD45RO+) T cells sorted from blood. The J gene is TRBJ2-3, the V gene TRBV7-6; D is undetermined. CDR3 DNA: TGTGCCGGCAGCTTAAGTGCGCCTAGCACAGATACGCAGTATTTT. Translation gives CAGSLSAPSTDTQYF.